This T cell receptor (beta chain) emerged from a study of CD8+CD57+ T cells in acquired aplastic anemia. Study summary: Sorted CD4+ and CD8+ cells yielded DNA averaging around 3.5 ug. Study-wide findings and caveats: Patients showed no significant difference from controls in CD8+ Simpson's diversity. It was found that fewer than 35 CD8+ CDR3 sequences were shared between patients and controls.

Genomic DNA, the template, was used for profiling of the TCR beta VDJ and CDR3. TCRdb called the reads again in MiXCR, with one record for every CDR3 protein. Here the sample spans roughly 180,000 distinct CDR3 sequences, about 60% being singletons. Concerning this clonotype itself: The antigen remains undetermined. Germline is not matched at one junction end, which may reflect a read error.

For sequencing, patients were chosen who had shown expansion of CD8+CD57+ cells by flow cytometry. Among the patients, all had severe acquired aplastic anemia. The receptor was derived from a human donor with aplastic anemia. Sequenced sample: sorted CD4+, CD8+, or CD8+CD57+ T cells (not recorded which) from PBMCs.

CDR3 region: CASSSEIFYERYF. CDR3 nucleotide sequence: TGTGCCAGCAGCTCCGAAATTTTTTACGAGCGGTACTTC. V is TRBV7-1 and J is TRBJ2-7, with D unresolved. TRBV7-1 belongs to the ORF category, with a function that is uncertain. The CDR3 spans 13 residues.